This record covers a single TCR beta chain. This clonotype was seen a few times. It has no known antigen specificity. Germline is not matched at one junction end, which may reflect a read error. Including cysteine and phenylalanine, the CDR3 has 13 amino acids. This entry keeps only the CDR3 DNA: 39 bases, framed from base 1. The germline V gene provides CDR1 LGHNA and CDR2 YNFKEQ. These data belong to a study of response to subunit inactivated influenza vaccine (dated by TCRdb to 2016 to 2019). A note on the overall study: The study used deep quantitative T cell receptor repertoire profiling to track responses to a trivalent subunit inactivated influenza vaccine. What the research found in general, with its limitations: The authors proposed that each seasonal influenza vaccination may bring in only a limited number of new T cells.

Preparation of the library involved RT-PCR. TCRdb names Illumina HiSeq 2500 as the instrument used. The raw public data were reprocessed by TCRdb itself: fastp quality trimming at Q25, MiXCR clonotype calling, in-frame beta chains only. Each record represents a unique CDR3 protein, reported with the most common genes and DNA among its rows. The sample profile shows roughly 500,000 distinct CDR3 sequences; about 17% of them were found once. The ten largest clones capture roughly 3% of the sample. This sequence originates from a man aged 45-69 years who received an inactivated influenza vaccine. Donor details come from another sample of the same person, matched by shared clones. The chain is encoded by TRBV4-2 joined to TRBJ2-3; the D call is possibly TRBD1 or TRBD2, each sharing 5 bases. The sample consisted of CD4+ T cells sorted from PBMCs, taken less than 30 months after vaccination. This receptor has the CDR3 CASSQTQAGGADF. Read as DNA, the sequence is TGTGCCAGCAGCCAGACCCAGGCGGGTGGGGCGGACTTT.